The 5 T cell receptor beta chains listed next were all sequenced from one sample in a study of CD8 T cells in Susac syndrome. Roughly 0.45 to 1 ug RNA was reverse transcribed with random hexamers. TCRdb reprocessed the immunoSEQ multiplex PCR reads via MiXCR and lists one record per CDR3 protein. This table holds about 47,000 distinct CDR3 sequences, almost 95% found once. Sample: CD8+ T cells from PBMCs. Source of these receptors: a human donor in good health.

The chain uses TRBV7-2 and TRBJ1-2, with 10 bases that match TRBD1. The V and J ends lost 5 bases and 3 bases, in that order; junction bases with no gene match: 3. CDR1 and CDR2 (germline): SGHTA, FQGNSA. This CDR3 has 14 residues. DNA of the CDR3: TGTGCCAGCAGCACGGACAGGGGGGACTATGGCTACACCTTC. Its protein is CASSTDRGDYGYTF.

The chain links TRBV7-8 to TRBJ2-7, with D uncertain. The CDR3 loop spans 15 amino acids. Germline lookup yields CDR1 SGHVS and CDR2 FQNEAQ. Trimming took off 0 bases at V and 3 bases at J, with 12 bases between the two ends. This chain's CDR3 is CASSLAVGEYYEQYF. The CDR3 DNA sequence: TGTGCCAGCAGCTTAGCTGTAGGAGAGTACTACGAGCAGTACTTC.

The chain is built from TRBV9 and TRBJ1-4; D remains ambiguous. The CDR3 totals 9 residues. Germline V CDR1 and CDR2: SGDLS, YYNGEE. This chain's CDR3 is CATNEKLFF. The CDR3 DNA is TGTGCAACTAATGAAAAACTGTTTTTT.

The chain is built from TRBV7-9 and TRBJ1-5; 7 nucleotides match TRBD1. J gave up 5 bases and V 6 bases, and 7 bases lay outside the gene matches. The CDR3 is 14 amino acids. Germline CDR1 and CDR2: SEHNR and FQNEAQ (reference sequence). The DNA of the CDR3 is TGTGCCAGCAGTCCGACAGGGCCTGATCAGCCCCAGCATTTT. It yields the protein CASSPTGPDQPQHF.

The CDR3 sequence is CASSPPKGYTGELFF. Here the CDR3 DNA reads TGTGCCAGCAGCCCCCCGAAAGGCTACACCGGGGAGCTGTTTTTT. The chain is built from TRBV7-9 and TRBJ2-2; D ambiguous. The CDR3 consists of 15 residues. Trimming shortened V by 5 bases and J by 3 bases, and 13 bases separated the two germline ends. Germline assignment: CDR1 SEHNR and CDR2 FQNEAQ (reference sequence).